The clone carrying this T cell receptor beta chain was counted between two and nine times. This record belongs to a study of T cells in Graves' hyperthyroidism and ophthalmopathy. As for the study in general: Peripheral blood draws took place at initial diagnosis, ahead of any treatment.

CDR1 and CDR2 (germline): SGHTS, YDEGEE. V shed 1 base and J 4 bases; nucleotides not matched to a gene: 5. CDR3 length: 15 residues. Researchers took RNA transcripts and amplified the TCR beta CDR3 regions from them. An initial round of RT-PCR targeting the TCR CDR3 relied on the HTBI primer set. In TCRdb, the multiplex PCR reads were re-called with MiXCR into one record per CDR3 protein. The sample includes 400,000 or so distinct CDR3 sequences, approximately 15% of them seen just once. The V gene is TRBV5-8, the J gene TRBJ2-1; 7 nucleotides line up with TRBD1. This receptor was taken from a woman aged 25 to 39 with Graves' ophthalmopathy. Sequencing was performed on blood. The CDR3 sequence: CASSLRGLDYNEQFF. The CDR3 coding sequence is TGTGCCAGCAGCTTGAGGGGGCTAGATTACAATGAGCAGTTCTTC.